This T cell receptor (beta chain) was sequenced in a study of CD8 T cells in ankylosing spondylitis. Whole-study results and caveats: For ankylosing spondylitis blood, a TCR beta motif of fewer than 10 highly homologous variants appeared characteristic.

The V and J ends lost 8 bases and 4 bases respectively, with 11 bases between them. CDR1 KGHSH and CDR2 LQKENI come from the germline V gene. The CDR3 is 12 amino acids. There are a few counts of this clonotype. What it binds is unknown. Scientists made TCR beta libraries using quantitative 5'-RACE with molecular barcodes. MiXCR, run by TCRdb on the 5' RACE reads, gives a single entry per CDR3 protein. Of fewer than 750,000 distinct CDR3 sequences listed, 15% to 20% are singletons. Sample: blood, either unsorted or a sorted T cell fraction (not recorded which). This TCR was sampled from a male donor with ankylosing spondylitis. The chain recombines TRBV18 with TRBJ1-2; D is undetermined. The CDR3, as DNA: TGTGCCAGCACCTCTGGATCCTATGGCTACACCTTC. Its protein is CASTSGSYGYTF.